The 21 T cell receptor beta chains listed next were all sequenced from one sample in a study of blood T cells in healthy people across ages. Then a second PCR, running about 6 to 12 cycles, was carried out with a sample-barcoded 5' primer and a J-beta primer mix. TCRdb ran MiXCR on the 5' RACE reads and lists one entry per CDR3 protein. The sample lists about 2 million distinct CDR3 sequences; about 49% were seen once. The sequenced sample was blood. The receptors were gathered from a woman aged 40 to 50 in good health.

This chain uses TRBV20-1 with TRBJ1-5; no clear D. The germline gives CDR1 DFQATT, CDR2 SNEGSKA (reference sequence). V was trimmed by 0 bases and J by 5 bases, leaving 11 bases between them. There are 14 residues in the CDR3. For the CDR3, the DNA is TGCAGTGCTAGAGATTGGGTCGGAGATCAGCCCCAGCATTTT. Amino acid sequence: CSARDWVGDQPQHF.

This clonotype was counted a few times. V and J are TRBV3-1 and TRBJ2-3, with 7 nucleotides matching TRBD2. Looked up from germline, CDR1 is LGHDT and CDR2 is YNNKEL (reference sequence). The CDR3 loop spans 16 amino acids. Unmatched junction bases numbered 5, after V lost 2 bases and J lost 0 bases. The CDR3 region has the DNA TGTGCCAGCAGCCAACCTTGGCGGGGGAGCACAGATACGCAGTATTTT. It codes for CASSQPWRGSTDTQYF.

The chain carries TRBV20-1 and TRBJ2-3; D might be TRBD2 (5 bases). The V gene lost 0 bases and the J gene lost 4 bases, with 23 bases spanning the gap. The CDR3 length is 18 residues. The germline CDR1 and CDR2 sequences are DFQATT and SNEGSKA (reference sequence). The CDR3 DNA reads as TGCAGTGCTAGAGATATGGTCCGGCCCCGGGATTGGGCAGATACGCAGTATTTT. This translates into CSARDMVRPRDWADTQYF.

J is TRBJ2-1 and V is TRBV7-2; TRBD2 agrees at 9 bases. Unmatched junction bases numbered 6, after V lost 5 bases and J lost 4 bases. The germline V gene has CDR1 SGHTA and CDR2 FQGNSA. The CDR3 is 15 residues long. CDR3 sequence: CASSHGRGGYNEQFF. For the CDR3, the DNA is TGTGCCAGCAGCCATGGGCGGGGGGGGTACAATGAGCAGTTCTTC.

This rearrangement joins TRBV12-3 or TRBV12-4 to TRBJ2-4, with D uncertain. Judging by the DNA end, TRBJ2-5 fits better; the J call may be wrong. The CDR3 runs 12 residues. CDR3 in DNA: TGTGCCAGCAGTACCCAAATTGAGACCCAGTACTTC. Its protein product is CASSTQIETQYF.

The chain has TRBV7-9 and TRBJ1-1; 9 nucleotides align to TRBD1. CDR1 and CDR2 from the germline V gene are SEHNR and FQNEAQ (reference sequence). This CDR3 comprises 17 residues. J was trimmed by 9 bases and V by 0 bases; bases with no gene match: 14. The CDR3 DNA reads TGTGCCAGCAGCTTAGCGCTCCAGATCACAGGGGGCCGAAAAGCTTTCTTT. This translates into CASSLALQITGGRKAFF. Together with reference TRBV7-9 and TRBJ1-1, the CDR3 gives the full variable domain: DTGVSQNPRHKITKRGQNVTFRCDPISEHNRLYWYRQTLGQGPEFLTYFQNEAQLEKSRLLSDRFSAERPKGSFSTLEIQRTEQGDSAMYLCASSLALQITGGRKAFFGQGTRLTVV.

The rearrangement uses TRBV28 and TRBJ2-2; D is unclear. This CDR3 comprises 17 residues. V shed 8 bases and J shed 0 bases, with 19 bases lying between them. Germline CDR1 MDHEN, CDR2 SYDVKM. The DNA for the CDR3 is TGTGCCAGCGGTGTCGGCAGTCTAAATGCGAACACCGGGGAGCTGTTTTTT. It yields the protein CASGVGSLNANTGELFF.

This clonotype was counted a few times. The chain couples TRBV28 to TRBJ2-3; the D is unclear. V was pared by 5 bases and J by 0 bases, with 15 bases between. Germline assignment: CDR1 MDHEN and CDR2 SYDVKM. The CDR3 spans 16 residues. The CDR3 region is CASSPDHGWSTDTQYF. DNA of the CDR3: TGTGCCAGCAGTCCCGATCACGGATGGAGCACAGATACGCAGTATTTT.

The chain has TRBV9 and TRBJ1-6, with a possible D match to TRBD1 (5 bases). Germline V gene lookup returns CDR1 SGDLS and CDR2 YYNGEE. V was pared by 4 bases and J by 6 bases, with 20 bases between. CDR3 length: 17 residues. CDR3 coding DNA: TGTGCCAGCAGCCTTTCCGGGACGCCGAGTCGTAATTCACCCCTCCACTTT. Translated: CASSLSGTPSRNSPLHF.

This sequence joins TRBV6-6 and TRBJ2-5, with TRBD1 matching 9 bases. There are 14 residues in the CDR3. The germline V gene has CDR1 MNHNY and CDR2 SVGAGI (reference sequence). V lost 5 bases to trimming and J lost 5 bases; unmatched junction nucleotides: 6. CDR3 in DNA: TGTGCCAGCAGTAACAGGGGGCCTCGGGAGACCCAGTACTTC. The encoded protein is CASSNRGPRETQYF.

This rearrangement joins TRBV20-1 to TRBJ2-5; D is perhaps TRBD1 or TRBD2 (6 bases each). Germline CDR1 and CDR2: DFQATT and SNEGSKA (reference sequence). The CDR3 spans 15 residues. The V end lost 2 bases, the J end lost 6 bases, and 19 bases lay between the germline ends. The CDR3 coding sequence is TGCAGTGCTAGAATCGAGGAGGGGGTGTCAAAGACCCAGTACTTC. Encoded protein: CSARIEEGVSKTQYF.

This clonotype turned up a few times. This rearrangement joins TRBV20-1 to TRBJ2-1; D is perhaps TRBD2 (5 bases). Trimming removed 6 bases from V and 5 bases from J, with 17 bases in between. The CDR3 is 14 residues long. CDR1 and CDR2 (germline): DFQATT, SNEGSKA (reference sequence). The CDR3 loop reads CSAGHGVRDNEQFF. The CDR3 region has the DNA TGCAGTGCCGGCCACGGGGTCCGGGACAATGAGCAGTTCTTC.

This chain uses TRBV9 with TRBJ2-1, with 11 bases aligning to TRBD2. Germline lookup yields CDR1 SGDLS and CDR2 YYNGEE. The CDR3 has 14 residues. The trim removed 3 bases at V and 5 bases at J, leaving 1 base unmatched. CDR3 DNA: TGTGCCAGCAGCGGGGGACTAGCGGACAATGAGCAGTTCTTC. It yields the protein CASSGGLADNEQFF.

This chain joins TRBV27 and TRBJ1-5; D remains ambiguous. Trimming cost V 11 bases and J 7 bases, with 18 bases left between them. The CDR3 length is 13 residues. Per the germline V gene, CDR1 is MNHEY and CDR2 is SMNVEV (reference sequence). The CDR3 loop reads CAARYPLGQPQHF. The CDR3 nucleotides are TGTGCCGCCAGGTATCCCCTCGGGCAGCCCCAGCATTTT.

The V gene is TRBV6-5, the J gene TRBJ1-4, with D perhaps matching TRBD1 (6 bases). Trimming removed 7 bases from V and 4 bases from J, with 10 bases in between. Germline V gives CDR1 MNHEY, CDR2 SVGAGI. The CDR3 extends over 13 amino acids. The DNA of the CDR3 is TGTGCCAGCATGGACAGCTTTAATGAAAAACTGTTTTTT. Translated: CASMDSFNEKLFF.

This chain connects TRBV7-8 to TRBJ2-7; TRBD2 might be the D (5 bases). CDR1 and CDR2 (germline): SGHVS, FQNEAQ. Trimming shortened V by 1 base and J by 2 bases, and 18 bases separated the two germline ends. This CDR3 contains 17 residues. CDR3 in DNA: TGTGCCAGCAGCTTAGTCTCTCACGGGATAGGGACCTACGAGCAGTACTTC. It is translated as CASSLVSHGIGTYEQYF.

J is TRBJ1-2 and V is TRBV7-9; TRBD1 matches 9 bases. Trimming removed 5 bases from V and 5 bases from J; junction bases left unmatched: 18. CDR1 is SEHNR, CDR2 FQNEAQ, per germline (reference sequence). The CDR3 totals 18 residues. Here the CDR3 reads CASSRGQGVPSLQYGYTF. The CDR3 DNA reads as TGTGCCAGCAGCCGGGGACAGGGTGTTCCCTCTTTACAGTATGGCTACACCTTC.

The table lists this clonotype with a count of one. The chain is built from TRBV7-8 and TRBJ2-4, with D perhaps matching TRBD2 (5 bases). The J call may be wrong; the DNA end is better matched by TRBJ2-5. The germline V gene has CDR1 SGHVS and CDR2 FQNEAQ. This CDR3 is built from 14 residues. CDR3 nucleotides: TGTGCCAGCAGCCTAAAACTAGAAGAGGAGACCCAGTACTTC. Its translation is CASSLKLEEETQYF.

The table lists this clonotype with a few counts. This chain links TRBV7-2 with TRBJ1-1; D gene unclear. Between the trimmed V and J ends, which lost 3 bases and 2 bases, there was a span of 13 bases. The CDR3 is 15 amino acids. CDR1 and CDR2 from the germline V gene are SGHTA and FQGNSA. The CDR3 DNA reads TGTGCCAGCAGCTTCTCAGCCCCCTCAAACACTGAAGCTTTCTTT. It yields the protein CASSFSAPSNTEAFF.

The CDR3: CASSQDTAGAGGGGGYTF. The CDR3 coding sequence is TGCGCCAGCAGCCAAGATACGGCAGGGGCCGGAGGGGGTGGTGGCTACACCTTC. The chain links TRBV4-3 to TRBJ1-2; D may be TRBD1 (6 bases). The V end was cut by 0 bases, the J end by 7 bases, with 24 bases between. CDR3 size: 18 residues. Germline CDR1 reads LGHNA; CDR2 reads YSLEER.

The chain employs TRBV5-1 and TRBJ2-3; D possibly corresponds to TRBD2 (5 bases). The germline V and J ends were trimmed by 7 bases and 1 base, with 13 bases remaining between them. Germline CDR1 and CDR2: SGHRS and YFSETQ. The CDR3 consists of 14 residues. As DNA, the CDR3 is TGCGCCAGCCGAAGGATTAGCGGCACAGATACGCAGTATTTT. As protein: CASRRISGTDTQYF.